This T cell receptor beta chain was sequenced during a study of blood T cells in healthy people across ages. Study findings and constraints: The study lacked donor CMV status, which possibly confounded expanded clonotype changes.

This clonotype has a count of ten or more. Antigen: not known. V was shortened by 3 bases and J by 5 bases, with 7 bases between the two germline ends. The CDR3 runs 12 residues. Together with a sample-barcoded 5' primer, a J-beta primer mix was included in a second PCR lasting about 7 to 12 cycles. TCRdb passed the 5' RACE reads through MiXCR, listing each CDR3 protein once. In the table there are 800,000 to 950,000 distinct CDR3 sequences, 29% of which are singletons. These data were also reused for a study on T cells of mothers and their children. According to that study: Per child, around 3 million TCR beta CDR3 reads were obtained, against over 8.5 million per mother.

Input material: blood. This clonotype was obtained from a woman aged 40-49 years in good health. The chain combines TRBV12-3 or TRBV12-4 with TRBJ1-2, with a weak D call TRBD1 (5 bases). CDR3 DNA: TGTGCCAGCAGTTTGGGGGAGTATGGCTACACCTTC. The encoded protein is CASSLGEYGYTF.